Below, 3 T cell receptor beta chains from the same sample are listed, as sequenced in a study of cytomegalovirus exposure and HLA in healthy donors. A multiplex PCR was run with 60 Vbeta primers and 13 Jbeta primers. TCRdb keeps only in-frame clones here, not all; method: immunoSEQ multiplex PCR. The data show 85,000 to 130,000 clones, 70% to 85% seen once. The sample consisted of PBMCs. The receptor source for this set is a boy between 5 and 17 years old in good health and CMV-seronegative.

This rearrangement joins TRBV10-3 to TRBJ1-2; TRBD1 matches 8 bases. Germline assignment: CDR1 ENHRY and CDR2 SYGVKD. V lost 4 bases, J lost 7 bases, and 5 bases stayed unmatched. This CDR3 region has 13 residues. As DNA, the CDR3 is TGTGCCATCAGTGGGGACAGGTCGTCTGGCTACACCTTC. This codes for CAISGDRSSGYTF.

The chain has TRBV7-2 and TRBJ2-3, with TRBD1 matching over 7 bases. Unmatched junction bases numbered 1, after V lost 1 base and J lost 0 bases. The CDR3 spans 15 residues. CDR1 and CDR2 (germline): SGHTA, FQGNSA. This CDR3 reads CASSLGDSSTDTQYF. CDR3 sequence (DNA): TGTGCCAGCAGCTTAGGGGACAGTAGCACAGATACGCAGTATTTT.

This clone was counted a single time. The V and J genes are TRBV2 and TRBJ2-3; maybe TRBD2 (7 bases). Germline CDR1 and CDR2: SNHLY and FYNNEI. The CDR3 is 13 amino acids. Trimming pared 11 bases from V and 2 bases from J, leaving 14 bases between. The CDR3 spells CAHPGGLTDTQYF. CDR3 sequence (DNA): TGTGCCCACCCGGGGGGCCTCACAGATACGCAGTATTTT.